The source of this T cell receptor (beta chain) is a study of blood T cell repertoires in COVID-19. Overall study: Material from acute and convalescent COVID-19 was sourced from the United States, Italy and Spain. T cells, B-cell-depleted T cells, or PBMCs supplied cDNA or gDNA.

Methods used by the authors: Estimation of nucleated cell counts was performed using reference gene primer amplification. Method: immunoSEQ multiplex PCR; TCRdb's copy keeps in-frame clones and lacks some. D and trimming were read from the DNA, whereas the V and J calls and clone size are those reported in that table. Here the sample spans about 110,000 clones, less than 75% being singletons. This CDR3 spans 16 amino acids. Germline V gene data show CDR1 as MNHNY and CDR2 as SVGAGI (reference sequence). The ends lost 2 bases at V and 0 bases at J; junction bases unmatched: 5. The receptor was derived from a human donor with acute or convalescent COVID-19. The donor label of this sample is uncertain. The sequenced material came from peripheral blood. The chain is built from TRBV6-6 and TRBJ2-3, with TRBD2 matching 7 bases. The CDR3 is CASSYRRGSSTDTQYF. The CDR3, as DNA: TGTGCCAGCAGTTACAGGCGGGGGAGTAGCACAGATACGCAGTATTTT.